The rows below give T cell receptor beta chains drawn from one sample of a study of a mutant IDH1 vaccine in newly diagnosed glioma. Repertoires were generated with immunoSEQ multiplex PCR, while TCRdb's copy carries only in-frame clones and drops some. The sample consists of tens of thousands of clones, more than 65% of them appearing once. The input for sequencing was PBMCs, taken from a glioma patient treated with radiotherapy, temozolomide or both. The receptor source for this set is a man in his forties with glioma. Some clones in this sample may be carry-over from other donors' samples. The conserved cysteine and the conserved F or W are not part of the CDR3 here.

>TRBJ1-4|TRBV4-1
ASSQDTAGGPLREKLF
>TRBJ2-3|TRBV2
ASNRESHTDTQY
>TRBJ2-7|TRBV5-1
ASSPGTGAFYEQY
>TRBJ2-7|TRBV7-9
ASTRDVGEQY
>TRBJ1-6|TRBV2
ASSEGQGGNSPLH
>TRBJ1-3|TRBV5-1
ASSASSGNTIY
>TRBJ2-3|TRBV5-4
ASSLTKLAGVTDTQY
>TRBJ2-5|TRBV30
AWSWGGQETQY
>TRBJ2-5|TRBV27
ASSYTPTGVETQY
>TRBJ2-1|TRBV7-8
ASSFMGGEQF
>TRBJ1-5|TRBV5-1
ASSLEGGNQPQH
>TRBJ2-3|TRBV5-6
ASSELDTQY
>TRBJ1-2|TRBV29-1
SVESGTGGYT
>TRBJ1-4|TRBV6-1
ASSGGNEKLF
>TRBJ1-4|TRBV7-9
ASSLGPSGLVF
>TRBJ2-3|TRBV4-2
ASSPESTDTQY
>TRBJ1-1|TRBV2
ASSPGGTEAF
>TRBJ2-3|TRBV6-5
ASSYSQDTDTQY
>TRBJ2-3|TRBV5-6
ASSVTGTSVTDTQY
>TRBJ2-3|TRBV6-1
ASKLGQGTDTQY
>TRBJ2-7|TRBV4-1
ASSQRQATFYFSYEQY
>TRBJ1-2|TRBV5-6
ASRAGTRSGYT
>TRBJ2-5|TRBV20-1
SAGLGETQY
>TRBJ2-2|TRBV6-5
ASSYFQGNTGELF
>TRBJ1-1|TRBV5-6
ASSGTANTEAF
>TRBJ2-1|TRBV10-3
AISESGTFLREQF
>TRBJ1-2|TRBV10-3
AIRGQGSYNYGYT
>TRBJ1-1|TRBV5-5
ASSLGQTYTEAF
>TRBJ1-2|TRBV7-9
ASSLAGGASYGYT
>TRBJ1-2|TRBV5-1
ASSLGTGGYT
>TRBJ2-7|TRBV5-1
ASSPQDRSSYEQY
>TRBJ2-2|TRBV10-2
ASRQGFTGELF
>TRBJ1-2|TRBV6-6
ASSPGTGNYGYT
>TRBJ1-6|TRBV6-6
ASSPASSYNSPLH
>TRBJ1-6|TRBV5-8
ASSLDGTTSPLH
>TRBJ1-1|TRBV30
AGSNGAF
>TRBJ1-5|TRBV6-6
ASSGQGGQPQH
>TRBJ1-5|TRBV5-1
ASSLEADSNQPQH
>TRBJ1-1|TRBV30
AWSPGTEAF
>TRBJ1-3|TRBV13
ASSLAPGAGNTIY
>TRBJ1-5|TRBV27
ASSFRVGQPQH
>TRBJ1-2|TRBV19
ASSMRPGVTHGYT
>TRBJ2-7|TRBV7-9
ASSGQGGHEQY
>TRBJ1-1|TRBV7-2
ASSLQGSMNTEAF
>TRBJ1-5|TRBV5-1
ASSLGDRVNQPQH
>TRBJ1-5|TRBV9
ASANQPQH
>TRBJ1-2|TRBV4-2
ASSQGDLNYGYT
>TRBJ2-1|TRBV14
ASSQIGGVYNEQF
>TRBJ2-2|TRBV7-9
ASSLIENTGELF
>TRBJ2-7|TRBV7-9
ASNLQGAYEQY
>TRBJ1-3|TRBV19
ASSAGGNTIY
>TRBJ1-6|TRBV18
ASSRDRDNSPLH